This T cell receptor beta chain was captured in a study of T cells in Graves' hyperthyroidism and ophthalmopathy. In germline, CDR1 is WSHSY, CDR2 SAAADI. The CDR3 has 13 amino acids. V lost 7 bases and J lost 6, with 13 bases in between. Amplified regions were TCR beta CDR3 sequences from RNA transcripts. HTBI primers drove first-round RT-PCR of the TCR CDR3. TCRdb re-analysed the multiplex PCR reads in MiXCR, keeping a single row per CDR3 protein. The sample consists of approximately 610,000 distinct CDR3 sequences, about 15% of them appearing once. This clonotype occurred many times. The chain recombines TRBV10-2 with TRBJ1-5; perhaps TRBD1 as D (5 bases). The sequenced sample consisted of blood. The TCR was taken from a middle-aged woman with Graves' ophthalmopathy. The CDR3 DNA follows: TGCGCCAGCAAGACAGAGGGCGGTCAGCCCCAGCATTTT. As protein: CASKTEGGQPQHF.